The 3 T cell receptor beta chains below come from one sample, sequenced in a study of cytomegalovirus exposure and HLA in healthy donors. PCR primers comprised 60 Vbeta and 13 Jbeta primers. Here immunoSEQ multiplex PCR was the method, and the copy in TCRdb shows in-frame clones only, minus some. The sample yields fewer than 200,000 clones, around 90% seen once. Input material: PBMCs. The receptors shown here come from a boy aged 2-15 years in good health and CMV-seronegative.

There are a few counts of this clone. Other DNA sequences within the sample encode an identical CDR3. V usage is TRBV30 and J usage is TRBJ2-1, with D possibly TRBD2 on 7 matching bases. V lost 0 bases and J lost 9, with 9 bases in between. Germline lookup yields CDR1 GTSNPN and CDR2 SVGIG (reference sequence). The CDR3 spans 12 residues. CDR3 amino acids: CAWSVRGGEQFF. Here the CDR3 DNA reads TGTGCCTGGAGTGTAAGGGGGGGTGAGCAGTTCTTC.

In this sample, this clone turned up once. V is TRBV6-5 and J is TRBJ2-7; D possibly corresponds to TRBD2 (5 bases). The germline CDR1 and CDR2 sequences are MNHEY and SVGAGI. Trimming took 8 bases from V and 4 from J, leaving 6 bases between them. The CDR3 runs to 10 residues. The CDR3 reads CASGSYEQYF. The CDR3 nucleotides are TGTGCCAGCGGGAGTTACGAGCAGTACTTC.

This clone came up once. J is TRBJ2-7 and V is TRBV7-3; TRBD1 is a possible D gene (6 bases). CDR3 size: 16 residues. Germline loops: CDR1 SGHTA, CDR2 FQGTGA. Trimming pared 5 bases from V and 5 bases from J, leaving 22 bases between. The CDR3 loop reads CASSPKRTASWDEQYF. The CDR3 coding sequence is TGTGCCAGCAGCCCCAAACGGACAGCGTCTTGGGACGAGCAGTACTTC.